This TCR beta chain emerged from a study of T-cell reconstitution after alpha-beta-depleted transplantation in children. The CDR3 length is 15 residues. Trimming cost V 0 bases and J 7 bases, with 16 bases left between them. Germline values: CDR1 SGHRS, CDR2 YFSETQ. Unique molecular identifiers tagged the TCRbeta library. TCRdb reprocessed the PCR reads via MiXCR and lists one record per CDR3 protein. This table holds 350,000 to 450,000 distinct CDR3 sequences, about 20% found once. J is TRBJ1-1 and V is TRBV5-1; D ambiguous. This TCR derives from a human donor who donated a stem cell graft to a child with acute myeloid leukemia. The source was PBMCs from the stem cell graft donor, collected from the stem cell graft. The CDR3 nucleotides are TGCGCCAGCAGCTTGGGTTCGCGGGTGGCGGATGAAGCTTTCTTT. Its translation is CASSLGSRVADEAFF.